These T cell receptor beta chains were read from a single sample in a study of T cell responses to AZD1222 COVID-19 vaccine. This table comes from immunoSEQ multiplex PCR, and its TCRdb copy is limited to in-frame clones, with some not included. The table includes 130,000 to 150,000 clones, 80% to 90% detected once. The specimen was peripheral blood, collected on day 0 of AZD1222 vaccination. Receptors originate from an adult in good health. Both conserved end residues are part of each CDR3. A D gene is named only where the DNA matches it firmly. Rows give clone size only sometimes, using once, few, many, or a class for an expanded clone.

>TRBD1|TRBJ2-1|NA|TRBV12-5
CASGPTGGDEQFF
TGTGCTAGTGGCCCGACAGGGGGCGATGAGCAGTTCTTC
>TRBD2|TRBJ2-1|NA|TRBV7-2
CASSLAVLAGGRSYNEQFF
TGTGCCAGCAGCTTAGCAGTACTAGCGGGAGGCCGCTCCTACAATGAGCAGTTCTTC
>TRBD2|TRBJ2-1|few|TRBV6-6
CASSPGEAGVPYNEQFF
TGTGCCAGCAGTCCAGGGGAAGCGGGAGTCCCCTACAATGAGCAGTTCTTC
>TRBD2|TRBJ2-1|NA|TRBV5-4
CASRLAGGPSGKQFF
TGTGCCAGCAGGTTAGCGGGAGGGCCGTCCGGTAAGCAGTTCTTC
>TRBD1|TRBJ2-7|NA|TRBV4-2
CASSHGAGTGYEQYF
TGTGCCAGCAGCCATGGGGCCGGGACAGGCTACGAGCAGTACTTC
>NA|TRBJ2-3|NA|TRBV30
CACSSVPGPRRGTDTQYF
TGTGCCTGTTCCAGTGTCCCGGGACCCCGGCGTGGCACAGATACGCAGTATTTT
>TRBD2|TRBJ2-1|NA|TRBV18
CASSPSGRVGEQFF
TGTGCCAGCTCACCCAGCGGGAGGGTTGGTGAGCAGTTCTTC
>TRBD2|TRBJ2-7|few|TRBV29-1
CSVSVAGARYEQYF
TGCAGCGTGTCGGTAGCGGGAGCAAGGTACGAGCAGTACTTC
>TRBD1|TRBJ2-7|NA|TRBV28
CASTQSGQSNREQYF
TGTGCCAGCACCCAATCGGGACAGTCGAATCGGGAGCAGTACTTC
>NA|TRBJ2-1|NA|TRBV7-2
CASSLDPTNSYNEQFF
TGTGCCAGCAGCTTAGACCCCACTAACTCCTACAATGAGCAGTTCTTC
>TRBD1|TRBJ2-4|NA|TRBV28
CASKEGAKNIQYF
TGTGCCAGCAAAGAGGGGGCGAAAAACATTCAGTACTTC
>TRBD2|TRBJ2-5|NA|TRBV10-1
CASSENPAGPRETQYF
TGCGCCAGCAGTGAGAATCCAGCGGGGCCCCGGGAGACCCAGTACTTC
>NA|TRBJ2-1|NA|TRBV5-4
CASSSEVAGPDEQFF
TGTGCCAGCAGCTCAGAAGTAGCCGGACCTGATGAGCAGTTCTTC
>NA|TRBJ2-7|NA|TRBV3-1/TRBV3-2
CASSQGEYEQYF
TGTGCCAGCAGCCAAGGGGAGTACGAGCAGTACTTC
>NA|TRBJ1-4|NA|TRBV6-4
CASSAPGPGEVCEKLFF
TGTGCCAGCAGTGCCCCCGGCCCAGGGGAGGTATGCGAAAAACTGTTTTTT
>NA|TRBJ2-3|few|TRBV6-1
CASSDRWAVTDTQYF
TGTGCCAGCAGTGATAGGTGGGCCGTCACAGATACGCAGTATTTT
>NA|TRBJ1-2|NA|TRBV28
CASSTSIGYTF
TGTGCCAGCAGTACCAGTATTGGCTACACCTTC
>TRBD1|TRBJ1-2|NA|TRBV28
CASSRDRRGYGYTF
TGTGCCAGCAGTAGGGACAGGCGGGGCTATGGCTACACCTTC
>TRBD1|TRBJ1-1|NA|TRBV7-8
CASSAGQGTEAFF
TGTGCCAGCAGCGCAGGACAGGGGACTGAAGCTTTCTTT
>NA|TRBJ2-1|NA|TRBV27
CASSLSKGLGEQFF
TGTGCCAGCAGTTTATCCAAGGGCTTGGGGGAGCAGTTCTTC
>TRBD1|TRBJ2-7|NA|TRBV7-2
CASSLAFRTGDYEQYF
TGTGCCAGCAGCTTAGCTTTTCGGACAGGGGACTACGAGCAGTACTTC
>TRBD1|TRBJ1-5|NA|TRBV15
CATDPSTGQTTDLNQPQHF
TGTGCCACCGACCCTTCGACAGGGCAAACAACAGATTTAAATCAGCCCCAGCATTTT
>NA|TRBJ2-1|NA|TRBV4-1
CASSQDLGSNNEQFF
TGCGCCAGCAGCCAAGACCTGGGGTCTAACAATGAGCAGTTCTTC
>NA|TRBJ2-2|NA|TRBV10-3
CAISESANTGELFF
TGTGCCATCAGTGAGTCGGCCAACACCGGGGAGCTGTTTTTT
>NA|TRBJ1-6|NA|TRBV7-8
CASSFGNSPLHF
TGTGCCAGCAGCTTCGGTAATTCACCCCTCCACTTT
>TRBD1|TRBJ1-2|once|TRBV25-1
CASRRTGEWDGYTF
TGTGCCAGCCGACGGACAGGCGAATGGGATGGCTACACCTTC
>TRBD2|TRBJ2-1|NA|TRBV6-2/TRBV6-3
CASSRPPGGGRSYNEQFF
TGTGCCAGCAGTCGCCCCCCGGGAGGCGGGCGCTCCTACAATGAGCAGTTCTTC
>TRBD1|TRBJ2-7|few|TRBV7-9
CASRHLDRGSEQYF
TGTGCCAGCAGACACCTGGACAGGGGTAGCGAGCAGTACTTC
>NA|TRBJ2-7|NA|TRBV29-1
CSVVERYEQYF
TGCAGCGTTGTGGAGCGCTACGAGCAGTACTTC
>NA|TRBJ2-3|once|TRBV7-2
CASRRPGGTDTQYF
TGTGCCAGCAGGCGACCGGGTGGTACAGATACGCAGTATTTT
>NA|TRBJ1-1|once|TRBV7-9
CASSLTGTQGEAFF
TGTGCCAGCAGCTTAACTGGAACACAAGGTGAAGCTTTCTTT
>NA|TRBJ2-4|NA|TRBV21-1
CASRGPGKNIQYF
TGTGCCAGCAGGGGCCCAGGTAAAAACATTCAGTACTTC
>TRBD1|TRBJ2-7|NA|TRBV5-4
CASSDGQGLLYEQYF
TGTGCCAGCAGCGACGGACAGGGCCTACTCTACGAGCAGTACTTC
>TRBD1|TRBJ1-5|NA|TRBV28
CASSLPPGTGGNQPQHF
TGTGCCAGCAGTCTCCCCCCCGGGACAGGGGGCAATCAGCCCCAGCATTTT
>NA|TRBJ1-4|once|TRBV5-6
CASTRGNEKLFF
TGTGCCAGCACACGGGGCAATGAAAAACTGTTTTTT
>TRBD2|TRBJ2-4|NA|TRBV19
CASSSPLLAGGRGIQYF
TGTGCCAGTAGCTCGCCACTACTAGCGGGAGGGCGCGGCATTCAGTACTTC
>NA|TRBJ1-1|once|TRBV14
CASSQEKGWGEAFF
TGTGCCAGCAGCCAAGAAAAGGGATGGGGTGAAGCTTTCTTT
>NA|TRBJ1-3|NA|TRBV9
CASSVAGGLGGNTIYF
TGTGCCAGCAGCGTAGCTGGGGGTCTTGGTGGAAACACCATATATTTT
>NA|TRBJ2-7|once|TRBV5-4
CASSSGTEVYSYEQYF
TGTGCCAGCAGCTCCGGGACGGAAGTTTACTCCTACGAGCAGTACTTC
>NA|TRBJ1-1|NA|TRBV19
CASSISADGRLTEAFF
TGTGCCAGTAGTATATCGGCGGACGGGAGGTTGACTGAAGCTTTCTTT
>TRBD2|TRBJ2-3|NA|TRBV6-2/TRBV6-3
CASSGYSGRNTDTQYF
TGTGCCAGCAGCGGGTATAGCGGGAGGAACACAGATACGCAGTATTTT
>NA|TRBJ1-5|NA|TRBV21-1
CASSKHWTGRSNQPQHF
TGTGCCAGCAGCAAACATTGGACAGGGCGTTCCAATCAGCCCCAGCATTTT
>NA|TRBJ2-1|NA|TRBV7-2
CASQGSLWVGNEQFF
TGTGCCAGCCAAGGGTCCCTCTGGGTGGGGAATGAGCAGTTCTTC
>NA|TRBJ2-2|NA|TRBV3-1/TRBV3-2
CASSHGTSGELFF
TGTGCCAGCAGCCACGGTACTTCCGGGGAGCTGTTTTTT
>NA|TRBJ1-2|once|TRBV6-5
CASSYPGQGYTF
TGTGCCAGCAGTTACCCAGGACAAGGCTACACCTTC
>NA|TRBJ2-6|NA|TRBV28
CAVSSGANVLTF
TGTGCCGTAAGCTCTGGGGCCAACGTCCTGACTTTC
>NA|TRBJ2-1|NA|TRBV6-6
CASTLSHNSYNEQFF
TGTGCCAGCACACTAAGTCACAACTCCTACAATGAGCAGTTCTTC
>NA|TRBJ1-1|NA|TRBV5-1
CASSLGFERAVEAFF
TGCGCCAGCAGCTTGGGATTTGAGAGGGCGGTAGAAGCTTTCTTT
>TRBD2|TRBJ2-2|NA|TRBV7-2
CASSLGAGTTKTGELFF
TGTGCCAGCAGCTTAGGGGCCGGGACTACTAAAACCGGGGAGCTGTTTTTT